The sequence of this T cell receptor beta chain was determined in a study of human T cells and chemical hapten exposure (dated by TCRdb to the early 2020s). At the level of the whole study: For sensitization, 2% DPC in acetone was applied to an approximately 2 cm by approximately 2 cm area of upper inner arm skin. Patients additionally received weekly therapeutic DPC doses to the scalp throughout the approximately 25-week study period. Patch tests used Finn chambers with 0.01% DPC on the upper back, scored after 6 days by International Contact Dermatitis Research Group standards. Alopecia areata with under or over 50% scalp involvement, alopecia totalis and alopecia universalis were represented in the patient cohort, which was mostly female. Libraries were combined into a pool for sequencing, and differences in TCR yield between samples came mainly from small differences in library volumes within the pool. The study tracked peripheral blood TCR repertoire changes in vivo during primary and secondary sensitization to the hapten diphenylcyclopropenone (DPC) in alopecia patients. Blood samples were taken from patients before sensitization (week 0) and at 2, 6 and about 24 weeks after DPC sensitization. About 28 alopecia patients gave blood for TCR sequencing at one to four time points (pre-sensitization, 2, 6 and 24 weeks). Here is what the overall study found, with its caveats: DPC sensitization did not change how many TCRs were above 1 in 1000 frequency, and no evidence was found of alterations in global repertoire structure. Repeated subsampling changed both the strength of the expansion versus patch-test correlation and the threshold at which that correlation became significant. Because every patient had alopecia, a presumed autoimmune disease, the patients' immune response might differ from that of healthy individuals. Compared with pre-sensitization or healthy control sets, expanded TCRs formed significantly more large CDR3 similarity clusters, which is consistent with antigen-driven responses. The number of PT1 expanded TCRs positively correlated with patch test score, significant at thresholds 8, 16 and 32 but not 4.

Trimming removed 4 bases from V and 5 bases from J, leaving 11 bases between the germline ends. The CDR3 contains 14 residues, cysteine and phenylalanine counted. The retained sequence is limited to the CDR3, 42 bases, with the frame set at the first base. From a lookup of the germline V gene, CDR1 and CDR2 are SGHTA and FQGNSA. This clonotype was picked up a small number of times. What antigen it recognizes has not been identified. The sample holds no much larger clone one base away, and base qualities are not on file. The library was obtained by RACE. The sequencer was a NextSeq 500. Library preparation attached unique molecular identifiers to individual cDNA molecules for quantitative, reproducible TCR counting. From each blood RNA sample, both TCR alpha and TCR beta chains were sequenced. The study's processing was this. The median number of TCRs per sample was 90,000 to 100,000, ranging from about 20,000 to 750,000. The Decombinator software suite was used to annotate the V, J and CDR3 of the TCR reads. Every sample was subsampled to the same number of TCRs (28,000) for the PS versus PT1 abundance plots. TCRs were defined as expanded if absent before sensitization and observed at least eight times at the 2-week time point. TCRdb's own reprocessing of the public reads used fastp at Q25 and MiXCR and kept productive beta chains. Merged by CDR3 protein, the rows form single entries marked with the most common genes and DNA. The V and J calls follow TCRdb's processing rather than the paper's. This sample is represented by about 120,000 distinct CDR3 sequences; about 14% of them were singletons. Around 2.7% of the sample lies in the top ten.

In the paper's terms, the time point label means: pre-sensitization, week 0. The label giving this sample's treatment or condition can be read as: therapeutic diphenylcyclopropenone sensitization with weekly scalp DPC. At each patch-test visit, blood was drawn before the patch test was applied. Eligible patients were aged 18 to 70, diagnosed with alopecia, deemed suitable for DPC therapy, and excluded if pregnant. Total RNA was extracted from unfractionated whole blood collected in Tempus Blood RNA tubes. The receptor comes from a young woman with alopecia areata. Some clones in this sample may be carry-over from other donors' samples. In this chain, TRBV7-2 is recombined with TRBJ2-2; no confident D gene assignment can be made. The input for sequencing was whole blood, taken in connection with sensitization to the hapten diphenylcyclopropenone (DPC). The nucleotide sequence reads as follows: TGTGCCAGCAGCTATTCGGCTTATACCGGGGAGCTGTTTTTT. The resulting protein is CASSYSAYTGELFF.